These 18 T cell receptor beta chains share one sample of origin, sequenced in a study of blood T cell repertoires in COVID-19. Using immunoSEQ multiplex PCR, the repertoire was profiled, and TCRdb retains in-frame clones only, with some absent. Among about 310,000 clones listed, roughly 90% were seen once. Sample: PBMCs or T cells enriched from blood (not recorded which). All receptors derive from a woman aged 18-29 years who had recovered from COVID-19.

This clone was picked up one time. The chain carries TRBV6-5 and TRBJ2-1; no clear D. The V gene's germline CDR1 is MNHEY and CDR2 SVGAGI. The CDR3 loop spans 11 amino acids. V gave up 4 bases and J gave up 5 bases, with 3 bases separating them. The CDR3 sequence: CASSSDNEQFF. The CDR3 nucleotides are TGTGCCAGCAGTTCCGACAATGAGCAGTTCTTC.

The CDR3 region has the DNA TGTGCCAGCAGCTTGCGGGCGGGAGGGGGATACAATGAGCAGTTCTTC. Protein sequence: CASSLRAGGGYNEQFF. The genes are TRBV5-6 and TRBJ2-1, with 9 bases aligning to TRBD2. Trimming took 1 base from V and 4 from J; bases not matched to a gene: 6. The CDR3 is 16 amino acids. CDR1 and CDR2 from the germline V gene are SGHDT and YYEEEE.

The rearrangement joins TRBV2 to TRBJ2-2, with 10 bases matching TRBD1. Germline trimming cut 3 bases from V and 15 bases from J; bases unmatched to any gene: 10. This CDR3 contains 14 residues. The germline V gene has CDR1 SNHLY and CDR2 FYNNEI. The CDR3: CASSDGTGASELFF. The CDR3 DNA is TGTGCCAGCAGTGATGGGACAGGGGCCTCTGAGTTGTTTTTT.

This chain uses TRBV3-1 (or the pseudogene TRBV3-2) with TRBJ2-1; 7 positions agree with TRBD2. V was clipped by 2 bases and J by 5 bases; unmatched bases: 12. The CDR3 has 17 amino acids. The germline CDR1 and CDR2 sequences are LGHDT and YNNKEL (reference sequence). Here the CDR3 DNA reads TGTGCCAGCAGCCAACCGACGGGGTTGCTAGCGGACAATGAGCAGTTCTTC. Protein: CASSQPTGLLADNEQFF.

This chain's CDR3 is CASSERESYNEQFF. The DNA of the CDR3 is TGCGCCAGCAGTGAGCGGGAGTCCTACAATGAGCAGTTCTTC. The genes are TRBV10-2 and TRBJ2-1, with D perhaps matching TRBD2 (6 bases). Germline-derived CDR1 and CDR2 are WSHSY and SAAADI. CDR3 length: 14 amino acids. V shed 2 bases and J shed 1 base, with 6 bases lying between them.

This chain connects TRBV7-2 to TRBJ1-4, with a tentative D call TRBD1 (6 bases). This CDR3 has 15 residues. V dropped 5 bases and J dropped 5 bases, with 15 bases sitting between them. The germline V gene encodes CDR1 SGHTA and CDR2 FQGNSA. The CDR3 DNA reads as TGTGCCAGCAGCCCCGGACAGACCCTGAATGAAAAACTGTTTTTT. Protein: CASSPGQTLNEKLFF.

The J gene is TRBJ2-1, the V gene TRBV5-8, with 8 bases identical to TRBD1. The ends lost 0 bases at V and 6 bases at J; junction bases unmatched: 5. The CDR3 extends over 15 amino acids. Germline values: CDR1 SGHTS, CDR2 YDEGEE. The CDR3: CASSLEWDRSNEQFF. CDR3 bases: TGTGCCAGCAGCTTGGAATGGGACAGGTCCAATGAGCAGTTCTTC.

This CDR3 is CASSFGGTQYF. DNA of the CDR3: TGTGCCAGCAGCTTCGGGGGGACGCAGTATTTT. The chain has TRBV7-2 and TRBJ2-3, with TRBD2 matching over 7 bases. V shed 3 bases, J shed 9 bases, and the junction held 0 bases outside the gene matches. The CDR3 totals 11 residues. The germline gives CDR1 SGHTA, CDR2 FQGNSA.

V usage is TRBV7-9 and J usage is TRBJ2-7, with 8 nucleotides matching TRBD2. The trim removed 4 bases at V and 2 bases at J, leaving 4 bases unmatched. CDR3 length: 14 residues. Germline CDR1 reads SEHNR; CDR2 reads FQNEAQ (reference sequence). This CDR3 is CASSSRGGTYEQYF. The CDR3 nucleotides are TGTGCCAGCAGCTCCCGGGGGGGGACCTACGAGCAGTACTTC. The complete variable domain, with remaining parts taken from reference TRBV7-9 and TRBJ2-7, reads DTGVSQNPRHKITKRGQNVTFRCDPISEHNRLYWYRQTLGQGPEFLTYFQNEAQLEKSRLLSDRFSAERPKGSFSTLEIQRTEQGDSAMYLCASSSRGGTYEQYFGPGTRLTVT.

The rearrangement uses TRBV7-6 and TRBJ1-1; D may be TRBD1 (5 bases). Germline V gene data show CDR1 as SGHVS and CDR2 as FNYEAQ. The CDR3 is 13 residues long. V was trimmed by 3 bases and J by 4 bases, leaving 9 bases between them. This CDR3 reads CASSLQGGTEAFF. DNA for the CDR3: TGTGCCAGCAGCTTGCAGGGAGGCACTGAAGCTTTCTTT.

This chain uses TRBV30 with TRBJ1-1, with D perhaps TRBD1 (6 bases). This CDR3 contains 14 residues. The germline gives CDR1 GTSNPN, CDR2 SVGIG (reference sequence). The V and J ends lost 1 base and 6 bases respectively, with 15 bases between them. In DNA, the CDR3 is TGTGCCTGGAGTGCGGGCAGGGGTGATTCTGAAGCTTTCTTT. Its translation is CAWSAGRGDSEAFF.

The chain combines TRBV29-1 with TRBJ1-2, with 7 bases aligning to TRBD1. With 6 bases clipped from V and 1 base from J, the junction kept 5 bases outside the gene matches. Germline-derived CDR1 and CDR2 are SQVTM and ANQGSEA. The CDR3 has 13 amino acids. The CDR3 region has the DNA TGCAGCGTAGCCCCAGGGGGTAACTATGGCTACACCTTC. This gives the protein CSVAPGGNYGYTF.

The chain is built from TRBV24-1 and TRBJ1-2; perhaps TRBD1 as D (6 bases). Trimming pared 9 bases from V and 1 base from J, leaving 8 bases between. Germline assignment: CDR1 KGHDR and CDR2 SFDVKD. This CDR3 spans 12 amino acids. The chain's CDR3 is CATLDSNYGYTF. CDR3 sequence (DNA): TGTGCCACCCTGGACAGTAACTATGGCTACACCTTC.

The chain recombines TRBV28 with TRBJ1-3; perhaps TRBD1 as D (5 bases). This CDR3 is built from 16 residues. Germline V gene lookup returns CDR1 MDHEN and CDR2 SYDVKM. Trimming took 3 bases from V and 0 from J, leaving 12 bases between them. Here the CDR3 reads CASSFAGGNSGNTIYF. The DNA of the CDR3 is TGTGCCAGCAGTTTCGCGGGGGGGAACTCTGGAAACACCATATATTTT.

V is TRBV7-9 and J is TRBJ2-3; 14 nucleotides match TRBD2. Germline V gene lookup returns CDR1 SEHNR and CDR2 FQNEAQ (reference sequence). V lost 5 bases, J lost 4 bases, and 5 bases stayed unmatched. CDR3 size: 16 residues. The CDR3 DNA sequence: TGTGCCAGCAGCCGGGGGACTAGCGGGGGTGCAGATACGCAGTATTTT. Its translation is CASSRGTSGGADTQYF.

The chain couples TRBV5-1 to TRBJ2-1, with TRBD1 matching over 7 bases. Germline V gene data show CDR1 as SGHRS and CDR2 as YFSETQ. CDR3 length: 16 amino acids. V was clipped by 3 bases and J by 3 bases; unmatched bases: 9. CDR3 sequence reads: CASSSHGQDDYNEQFF. DNA for the CDR3: TGCGCCAGCAGCTCCCACGGACAGGACGACTACAATGAGCAGTTCTTC. The full variable domain, with the rest looked up from reference TRBV5-1 and TRBJ2-1, is KAGVTQTPRYLIKTRGQQVTLSCSPISGHRSVSWYQQTPGQGLQFLFEYFSETQRNKGNFPGRFSGRQFSNSRSEMNVSTLELGDSALYLCASSSHGQDDYNEQFFGPGTRLTVL.

The V and J genes are TRBV2 and TRBJ2-5, with 11 bases that match TRBD2. The V gene's germline CDR1 is SNHLY and CDR2 FYNNEI. This CDR3 is built from 15 residues. J was trimmed by 1 base and V by 6 bases; bases with no gene match: 4. In DNA, the CDR3 is TGTGCCAGCAGAGCCGGACTAGCGGGCCAAGAGACCCAGTACTTC. The encoded protein is CASRAGLAGQETQYF.

The chain joins TRBV18 to TRBJ1-1; tentatively, D is TRBD1 (5 bases). The CDR3 extends over 15 amino acids. Germline CDR1 and CDR2: KGHSH and LQKENI. Trimming took 3 bases from V and 5 from J, leaving 16 bases between them. This CDR3 is CASSPPGGDETEAFF. CDR3 bases: TGTGCCAGCTCACCCCCGGGGGGGGATGAGACTGAAGCTTTCTTT.